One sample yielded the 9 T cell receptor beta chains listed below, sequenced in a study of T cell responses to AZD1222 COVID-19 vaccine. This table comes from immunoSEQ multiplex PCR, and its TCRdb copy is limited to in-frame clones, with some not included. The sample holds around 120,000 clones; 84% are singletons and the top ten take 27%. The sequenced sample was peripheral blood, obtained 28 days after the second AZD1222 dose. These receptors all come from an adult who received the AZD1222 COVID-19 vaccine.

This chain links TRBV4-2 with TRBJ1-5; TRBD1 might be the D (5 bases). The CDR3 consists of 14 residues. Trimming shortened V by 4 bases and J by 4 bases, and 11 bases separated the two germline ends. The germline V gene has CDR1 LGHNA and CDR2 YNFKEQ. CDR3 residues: CASSLWGLNQPQHF. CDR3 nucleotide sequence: TGTGCCAGCAGCCTTTGGGGCCTTAATCAGCCCCAGCATTTT.

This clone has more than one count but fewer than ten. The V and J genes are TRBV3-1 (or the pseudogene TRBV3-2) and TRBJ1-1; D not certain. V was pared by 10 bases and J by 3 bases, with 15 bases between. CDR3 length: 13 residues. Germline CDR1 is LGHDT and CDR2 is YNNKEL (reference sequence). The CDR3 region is CATALASYTEAFF. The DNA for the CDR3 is TGTGCCACCGCCCTCGCGAGTTACACTGAAGCTTTCTTT.

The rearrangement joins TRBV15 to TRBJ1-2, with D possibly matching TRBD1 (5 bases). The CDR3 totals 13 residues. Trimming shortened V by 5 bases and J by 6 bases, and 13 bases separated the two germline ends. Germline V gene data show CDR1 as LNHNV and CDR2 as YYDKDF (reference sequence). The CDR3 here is CATSLGESNGYTF. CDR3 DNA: TGTGCCACCAGCCTAGGGGAGTCGAATGGCTACACCTTC.

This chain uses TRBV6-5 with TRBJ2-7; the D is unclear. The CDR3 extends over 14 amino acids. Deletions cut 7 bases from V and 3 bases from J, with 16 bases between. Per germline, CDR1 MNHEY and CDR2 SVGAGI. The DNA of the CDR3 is TGTGCCAGCACCCTGGCCTGGGGAAACTACGAGCAGTACTTC. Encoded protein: CASTLAWGNYEQYF.

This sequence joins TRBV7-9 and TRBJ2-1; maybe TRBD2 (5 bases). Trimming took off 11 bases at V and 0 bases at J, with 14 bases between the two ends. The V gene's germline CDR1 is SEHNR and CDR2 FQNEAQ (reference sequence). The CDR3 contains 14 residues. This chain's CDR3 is CASVREDSYNEQFF. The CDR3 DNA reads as TGTGCCTCCGTCCGGGAAGACTCCTACAATGAGCAGTTCTTC.

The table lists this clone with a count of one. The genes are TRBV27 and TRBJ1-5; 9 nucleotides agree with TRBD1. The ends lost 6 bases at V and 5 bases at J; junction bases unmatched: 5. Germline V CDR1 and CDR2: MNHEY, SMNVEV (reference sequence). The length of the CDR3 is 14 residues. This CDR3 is CASSPTGGHQPQHF. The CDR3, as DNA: TGTGCCAGCAGCCCGACAGGGGGGCATCAGCCCCAGCATTTT.

As DNA, the CDR3 is TGTGCCAGCAGGCTTGGACCCCAAGAGGAGCAGTACTTC. Its translation is CASRLGPQEEQYF. The chain is built from TRBV28 and TRBJ2-7; D not certain. Trimming pared 6 bases from V and 7 bases from J, leaving 16 bases between. The length of the CDR3 is 13 residues. Germline CDR1 is MDHEN and CDR2 is SYDVKM.

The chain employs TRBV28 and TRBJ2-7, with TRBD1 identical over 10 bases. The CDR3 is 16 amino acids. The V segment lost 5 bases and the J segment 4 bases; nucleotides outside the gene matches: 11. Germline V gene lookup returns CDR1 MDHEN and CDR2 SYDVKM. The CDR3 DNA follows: TGTGCCAGCAGTAAAGACAGGGGGCCCCTCCGGTACGAGCAGTACTTC. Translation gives CASSKDRGPLRYEQYF.

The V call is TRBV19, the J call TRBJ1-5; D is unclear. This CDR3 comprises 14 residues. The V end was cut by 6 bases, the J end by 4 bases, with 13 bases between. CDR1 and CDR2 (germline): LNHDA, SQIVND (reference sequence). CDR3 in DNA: TGTGCCAGTAGGATGAACAGTTATAATCAGCCCCAGCATTTT. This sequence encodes CASRMNSYNQPQHF.